Below, 16 T cell receptor beta chains from the same sample are listed, as sequenced in a study of control samples from healthy donors and cancer patients. Measured with immunoSEQ multiplex PCR; TCRdb has only the in-frame clones, and not every one. Its table lists 150,000 to 200,000 clones. The source material was blood. These receptor sequences come from a woman in her 30s in good health.

The chain couples TRBV28 to TRBJ1-1, with a tentative D call TRBD1 (6 bases). The V gene lost 3 bases and the J gene lost 10 bases, with 18 bases spanning the gap. Germline V gives CDR1 MDHEN, CDR2 SYDVKM. The CDR3 has 14 amino acids. Written as DNA, the CDR3 is TGTGCCAGCAGTTTGGCGGCAGGGGAGTTGGGAGCTTTCTTT. Translation: CASSLAAGELGAFF. Full variable domain (missing parts from reference TRBV28 and TRBJ1-1): DVKVTQSSRYLVKRTGEKVFLECVQDMDHENMFWYRQDPGLGLRLIYFSYDVKMKEKGDIPEGYSVSREKKERFSLILESASTNQTSMYLCASSLAAGELGAFFGQGTRLTVV.

The genes are TRBV30 and TRBJ1-1, with a weak D call TRBD1 (5 bases). Trimming removed 4 bases at V and 0 bases at J, with 18 bases between. This CDR3 has 16 amino acids. Germline CDR1 reads GTSNPN; CDR2 reads SVGIG (reference sequence). CDR3 region: CAWMEVVGHMNTEAFF. The DNA for the CDR3 is TGTGCCTGGATGGAGGTAGTCGGACACATGAACACTGAAGCTTTCTTT.

J is TRBJ1-6 and V is TRBV25-1; the D gene is possibly TRBD1 (5 bases). Between the trimmed V and J ends, which lost 7 bases and 10 bases, there was a span of 20 bases. The CDR3 runs 15 residues. Per germline, CDR1 MGHDK and CDR2 SYGVNS. For the CDR3, the DNA is TGTGCCAGCACCGAAAGTGGCAGGGTCTGGTCACCCCTCCACTTT. Translating gives CASTESGRVWSPLHF.

This sequence joins TRBV3-1 (or the pseudogene TRBV3-2) and TRBJ2-7; D is undetermined. The germline V gene has CDR1 LGHDT and CDR2 YNNKEL (reference sequence). This CDR3 has 12 residues. The V and J ends lost 9 bases and 4 bases respectively, with 13 bases between them. The CDR3 DNA reads TGTGCCAGTTTCAATACCCGGTACGAGCAGTACTTC. Encoded protein: CASFNTRYEQYF.

In regard to this clone: The same CDR3 arises from other DNA sequences in this sample as well. The V gene is TRBV28, the J gene TRBJ1-2, with a possible D match to TRBD1 (6 bases). Germline CDR1 MDHEN, CDR2 SYDVKM. This CDR3 region has 11 residues. V was trimmed by 2 bases and J by 8 bases, leaving 6 bases between them. The CDR3 protein is CASSLQGGYTF. In DNA, the CDR3 is TGTGCCAGCAGTTTACAGGGGGGCTACACCTTC.

The genes are TRBV10-3 and TRBJ1-1; TRBD1 agrees at 7 bases. Germline loops: CDR1 ENHRY, CDR2 SYGVKD. Trimming cost V 4 bases and J 3 bases; bases outside gene matches: 8. The CDR3 extends over 15 amino acids. For the CDR3, the DNA is TGTGCCATCAGTGGGTCGACAGGGTGGGACACTGAAGCTTTCTTT. It is translated as CAISGSTGWDTEAFF.

The CDR3 loop reads CASSIKPGPPYEQYF. CDR3 DNA: TGTGCCAGCAGTATAAAGCCGGGACCCCCCTACGAGCAGTACTTC. This chain links TRBV28 with TRBJ2-7; D possibly uses TRBD1 or TRBD2 (5 bases each). CDR1 and CDR2 (germline): MDHEN, SYDVKM. The CDR3 runs 15 residues. V shed 5 bases and J shed 2 bases, with 16 bases lying between them. The variable domain in full, completed from reference TRBV28 and TRBJ2-7, reads DVKVTQSSRYLVKRTGEKVFLECVQDMDHENMFWYRQDPGLGLRLIYFSYDVKMKEKGDIPEGYSVSREKKERFSLILESASTNQTSMYLCASSIKPGPPYEQYFGPGTRLTVT.

The chain employs TRBV5-1 and TRBJ2-4, with 8 bases that match TRBD2. The trim removed 4 bases at V and 7 bases at J, leaving 7 bases unmatched. Germline CDR1 SGHRS, CDR2 YFSETQ. The CDR3 sequence is 14 residues long. As DNA, the CDR3 is TGCGCCAGCAGCACAGCGGGGGCGGGGAACATTCAGTACTTC. Protein product: CASSTAGAGNIQYF.

V gene TRBV27 combines with J gene TRBJ1-5; D not certain. Germline CDR1 is MNHEY and CDR2 is SMNVEV (reference sequence). V was clipped by 1 base and J by 0 bases, with 28 bases between them. CDR3 size: 22 residues. The CDR3 DNA reads as TGTGCCAGCAGTTTATTCCGACTGCCTCGGGGAGTATGGGCCTATAGCAATCAGCCCCAGCATTTT. Translating it yields CASSLFRLPRGVWAYSNQPQHF.

CDR3 DNA: TGTGCCAGCAGTGAACCGGGACAGTCTGTCGGAGGAAACACCATATATTTT. This sequence encodes CASSEPGQSVGGNTIYF. V usage is TRBV25-1 and J usage is TRBJ1-3; TRBD1 aligns across 7 bases. Trimming cost V 2 bases and J 4 bases; bases outside gene matches: 11. Per germline, CDR1 MGHDK and CDR2 SYGVNS. The CDR3 runs 17 residues.

This chain connects TRBV3-1 (or the pseudogene TRBV3-2) to TRBJ2-7; tentative D call: TRBD2 (5 bases). Germline V lookup: CDR1 LGHDT, CDR2 YNNKEL (reference sequence). The V end lost 5 bases, the J end lost 2 bases, and 13 bases lay between the germline ends. The CDR3 sequence is 14 residues long. The CDR3: CASSARLPPYEQYF. The CDR3 nucleotides read TGTGCCAGCAGCGCCCGACTACCTCCCTACGAGCAGTACTTC.

The CDR3 DNA reads as TGTGCCAGCAGCGTACAGGGTGGGGGAGAGACCCAGTACTTC. Its translation is CASSVQGGGETQYF. The V and J genes are TRBV9 and TRBJ2-5; either TRBD1 or TRBD2 may supply D (5 bases each). Looked up from germline, CDR1 is SGDLS and CDR2 is YYNGEE. The CDR3 length is 14 residues. Trimming cost V 1 base and J 4 bases, with 11 bases left between them.

V usage is TRBV24-1 and J usage is TRBJ1-2; D unresolved. Germline V gene lookup returns CDR1 KGHDR and CDR2 SFDVKD. V shed 0 bases and J shed 7 bases, with 2 bases lying between them. The CDR3 length is 11 residues. CDR3 protein: CATSDLRGYTF. CDR3 nucleotide sequence: TGTGCCACCAGTGATTTGCGTGGCTACACCTTC.

This chain uses TRBV10-2 with TRBJ1-5; D not resolved. Trimming shortened V by 2 bases and J by 5 bases, and 4 bases separated the two germline ends. The CDR3 sequence is 12 residues long. Per germline, CDR1 WSHSY and CDR2 SAAADI. CDR3 DNA sequence: TGCGCCAGCAGTGAGAGGGATCAGCCCCAGCATTTT. Encoded protein: CASSERDQPQHF.

The chain joins TRBV29-1 to TRBJ1-2, with TRBD1 identical over 9 bases. With V trimmed by 4 bases and J by 3 bases, 9 bases remained unmatched. Germline values: CDR1 SQVTM, CDR2 ANQGSEA. This CDR3 contains 15 residues. The CDR3 reads CSVGYWTGDDYGYTF. The CDR3 DNA follows: TGCAGCGTTGGTTACTGGACAGGGGATGACTATGGCTACACCTTC. The complete variable domain, with remaining parts taken from reference TRBV29-1 and TRBJ1-2, reads SAVISQKPSRDICQRGTSLTIQCQVDSQVTMMFWYRQQPGQSLTLIATANQGSEATYESGFVIDKFPISRPNLTFSTLTVSNMSPEDSSIYLCSVGYWTGDDYGYTFGSGTRLTVV.

This chain links TRBV6-2 or TRBV6-3 with TRBJ1-2, with TRBD1 identical over 8 bases. The CDR3 has 17 residues. Germline CDR1 and CDR2: MNHEY and SVGEGT. V lost 2 bases to trimming and J lost 7 bases; unmatched junction nucleotides: 15. In nucleotides, the CDR3 is TGTGCCAGCAGTTACCAACCACAGGGGGAGAATCGACGTGGCTACACCTTC. Translating gives CASSYQPQGENRRGYTF.